This TCR beta chain was identified during a study of T cell changes during pregnancy in multiple sclerosis. The germline V gene has CDR1 MNHEY and CDR2 SVGAGI. This CDR3 comprises 13 residues. Trimming left V 6 bases short and J 3 bases short, with 12 bases between. Clones were sequenced by immunoSEQ multiplex PCR, and TCRdb holds only the in-frame ones, with some missing. There are tens of thousands of clones in the sample; about 90% occur only once, and less than 0.9% lies in the top ten. This receptor was identified in a female donor with multiple sclerosis, enrolled in a pregnancy study. The sequencing here drew on CD4+ T cells from peripheral blood mononuclear cells, taken before pregnancy. J is TRBJ2-7 and V is TRBV6-5; no reliable D call. The CDR3 coding sequence is TGTGCCAGCAGCCACAACACAGTCTACGAGCAGTACTTC. Translation gives CASSHNTVYEQYF.